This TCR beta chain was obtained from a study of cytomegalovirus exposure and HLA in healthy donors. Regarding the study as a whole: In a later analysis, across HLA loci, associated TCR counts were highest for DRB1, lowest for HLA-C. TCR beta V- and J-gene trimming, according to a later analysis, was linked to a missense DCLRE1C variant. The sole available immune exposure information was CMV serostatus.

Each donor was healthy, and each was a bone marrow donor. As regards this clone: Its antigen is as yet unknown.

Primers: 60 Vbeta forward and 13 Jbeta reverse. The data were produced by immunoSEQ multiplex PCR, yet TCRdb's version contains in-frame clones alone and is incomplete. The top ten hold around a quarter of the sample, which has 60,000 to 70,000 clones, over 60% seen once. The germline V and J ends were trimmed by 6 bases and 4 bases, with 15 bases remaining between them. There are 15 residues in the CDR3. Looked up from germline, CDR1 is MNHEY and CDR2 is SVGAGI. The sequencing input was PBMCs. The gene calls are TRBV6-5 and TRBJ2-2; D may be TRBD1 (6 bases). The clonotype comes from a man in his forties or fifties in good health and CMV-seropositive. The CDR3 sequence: CASRGGGQSTGELFF. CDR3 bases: TGTGCCAGCAGGGGCGGCGGACAGAGCACCGGGGAGCTGTTTTTT.